This T cell receptor beta chain was documented in a study of cytomegalovirus exposure and HLA in healthy donors. This CDR3 has 17 amino acids. The ends lost 3 bases at V and 0 bases at J; junction bases unmatched: 8. From germline, CDR1 is KGHSH and CDR2 LQKENI. Primers: 60 Vbeta forward and 13 Jbeta reverse. Profiling relied on immunoSEQ multiplex PCR, and the TCRdb table lists in-frame clones only, not all of them. The data show 210,000 or so clones, around 81% seen once. The sample consisted of PBMCs. The source is a woman aged 45 to 65 in good health and CMV-seropositive. This chain joins TRBV18 and TRBJ2-1, with 7 nucleotides matching TRBD2. CDR3 sequence (DNA): TGTGCCAGCTCACCGCCTATCTCGGGGGGCTCCTACAATGAGCAGTTCTTC. It encodes CASSPPISGGSYNEQFF.